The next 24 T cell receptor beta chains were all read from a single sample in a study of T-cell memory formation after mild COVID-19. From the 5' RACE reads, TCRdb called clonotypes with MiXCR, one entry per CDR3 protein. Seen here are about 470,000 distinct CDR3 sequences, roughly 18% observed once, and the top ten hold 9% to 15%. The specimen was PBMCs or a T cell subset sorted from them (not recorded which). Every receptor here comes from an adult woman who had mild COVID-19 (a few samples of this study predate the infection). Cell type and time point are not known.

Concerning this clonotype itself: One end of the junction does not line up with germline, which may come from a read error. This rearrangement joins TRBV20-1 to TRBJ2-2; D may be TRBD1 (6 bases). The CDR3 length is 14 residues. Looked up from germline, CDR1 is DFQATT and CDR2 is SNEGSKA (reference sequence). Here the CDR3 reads CSARTLEKIGGLFF. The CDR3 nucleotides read TGCAGTGCTAGAACATTAGAAAAGATAGGGGGGCTGTTTTTT.

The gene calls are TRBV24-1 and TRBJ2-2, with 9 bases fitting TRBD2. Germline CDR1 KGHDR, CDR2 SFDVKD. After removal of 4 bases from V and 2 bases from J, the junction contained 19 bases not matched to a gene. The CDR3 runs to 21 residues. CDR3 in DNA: TGTGCCACCAGTGAGGGGCTCTATCCTAGCGGGAAAGGCCAAAACACCGGGGAGCTGTTTTTT. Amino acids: CATSEGLYPSGKGQNTGELFF.

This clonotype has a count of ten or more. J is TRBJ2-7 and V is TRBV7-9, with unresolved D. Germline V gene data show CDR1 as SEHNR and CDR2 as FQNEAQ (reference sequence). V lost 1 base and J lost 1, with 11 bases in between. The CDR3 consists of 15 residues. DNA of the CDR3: TGTGCCAGCAGCTTAGTCAATGGCGATTCCTACGAGCAGTACTTC. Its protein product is CASSLVNGDSYEQYF.

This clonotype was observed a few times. The CDR3 protein is CASSLGGGPNSPLHF. The CDR3 DNA reads as TGCGCCAGCAGCTTGGGTGGCGGACCCAATTCACCCCTCCACTTT. The chain carries TRBV5-1 and TRBJ1-6; D not certain. Germline lookup yields CDR1 SGHRS and CDR2 YFSETQ. V gave up 0 bases and J gave up 7 bases, with 11 bases separating them. The CDR3 extends over 15 amino acids.

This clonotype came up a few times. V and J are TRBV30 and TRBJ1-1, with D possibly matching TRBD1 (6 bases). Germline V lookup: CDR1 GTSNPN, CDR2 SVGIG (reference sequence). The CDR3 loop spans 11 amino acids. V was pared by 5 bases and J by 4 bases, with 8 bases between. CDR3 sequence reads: CAWVQGTEAFF. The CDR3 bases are TGTGCCTGGGTACAGGGCACTGAAGCTTTCTTT.

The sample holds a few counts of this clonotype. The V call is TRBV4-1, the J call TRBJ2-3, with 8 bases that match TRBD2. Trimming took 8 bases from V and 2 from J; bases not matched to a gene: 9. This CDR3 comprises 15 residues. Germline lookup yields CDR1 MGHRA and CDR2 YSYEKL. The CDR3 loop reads CASAGTSHDTDTQYF. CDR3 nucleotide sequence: TGCGCCAGCGCCGGGACTAGTCACGACACAGATACGCAGTATTTT.

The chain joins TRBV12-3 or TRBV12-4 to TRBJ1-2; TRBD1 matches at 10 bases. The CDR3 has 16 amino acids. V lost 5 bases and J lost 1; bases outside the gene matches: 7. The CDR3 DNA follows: TGTGCCAGCAGTACCGACGGACAGGGGGTTAACTATGGCTACACCTTC. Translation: CASSTDGQGVNYGYTF.

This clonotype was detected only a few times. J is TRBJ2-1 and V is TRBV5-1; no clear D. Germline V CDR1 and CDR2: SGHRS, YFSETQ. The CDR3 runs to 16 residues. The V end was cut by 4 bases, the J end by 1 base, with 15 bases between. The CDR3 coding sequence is TGCGCCAGCAGCCCTCCGGTGCCTTCGTCCTACAATGAGCAGTTCTTC. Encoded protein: CASSPPVPSSYNEQFF.

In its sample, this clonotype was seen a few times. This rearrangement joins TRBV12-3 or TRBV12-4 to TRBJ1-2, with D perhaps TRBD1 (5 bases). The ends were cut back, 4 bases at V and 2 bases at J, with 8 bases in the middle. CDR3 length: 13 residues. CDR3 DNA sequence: TGTGCCAGCAGTTCAGGGATCAACTATGGCTACACCTTC. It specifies CASSSGINYGYTF.

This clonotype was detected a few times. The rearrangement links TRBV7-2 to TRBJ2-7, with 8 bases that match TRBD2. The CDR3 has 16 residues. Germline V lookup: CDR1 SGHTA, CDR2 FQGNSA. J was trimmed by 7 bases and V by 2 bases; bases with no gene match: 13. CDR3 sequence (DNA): TGTGCCAGCAGCTTACAGGGTAGCGGGGTGCGTGGAGAGCAGTACTTC. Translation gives CASSLQGSGVRGEQYF.

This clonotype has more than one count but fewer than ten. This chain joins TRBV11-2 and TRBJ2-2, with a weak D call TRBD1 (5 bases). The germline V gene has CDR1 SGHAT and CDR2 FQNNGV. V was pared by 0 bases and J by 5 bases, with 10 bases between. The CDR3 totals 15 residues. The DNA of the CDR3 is TGTGCCAGCAGCTTAGACCAGGGTGGGACCGGGGAGCTGTTTTTT. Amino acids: CASSLDQGGTGELFF.

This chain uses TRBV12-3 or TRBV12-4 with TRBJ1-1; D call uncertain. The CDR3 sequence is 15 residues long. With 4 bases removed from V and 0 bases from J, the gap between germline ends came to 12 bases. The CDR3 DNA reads TGTGCCAGCAGTTCTGACCCGGGCGTGAACACTGAAGCTTTCTTT. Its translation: CASSSDPGVNTEAFF.

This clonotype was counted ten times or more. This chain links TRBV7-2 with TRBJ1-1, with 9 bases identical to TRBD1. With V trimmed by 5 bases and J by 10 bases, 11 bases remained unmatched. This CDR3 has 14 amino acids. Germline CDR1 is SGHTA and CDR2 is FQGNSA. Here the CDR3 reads CASSPFLGQGSAFF. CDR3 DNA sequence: TGTGCCAGCAGCCCTTTTTTGGGACAGGGCTCAGCTTTCTTT.

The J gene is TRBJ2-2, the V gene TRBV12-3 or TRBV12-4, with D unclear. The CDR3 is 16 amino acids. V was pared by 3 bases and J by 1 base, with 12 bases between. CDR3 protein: CASSFLRVMNTGELFF. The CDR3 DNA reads TGTGCCAGCAGTTTTCTTCGGGTTATGAACACCGGGGAGCTGTTTTTT.

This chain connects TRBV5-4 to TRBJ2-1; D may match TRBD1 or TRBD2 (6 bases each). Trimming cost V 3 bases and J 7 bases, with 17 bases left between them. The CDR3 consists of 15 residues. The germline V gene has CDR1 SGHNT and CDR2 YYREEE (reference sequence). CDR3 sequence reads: CASSSGAQARNEQFF. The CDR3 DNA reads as TGTGCCAGCAGCTCGGGGGCGCAGGCCAGAAATGAGCAGTTCTTC.

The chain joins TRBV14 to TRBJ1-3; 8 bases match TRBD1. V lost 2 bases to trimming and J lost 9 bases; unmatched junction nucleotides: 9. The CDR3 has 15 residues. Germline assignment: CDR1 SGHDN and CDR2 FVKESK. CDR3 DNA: TGTGCCAGCAGCCAATGGATCGGACAGGGAGCCACCATATATTTT. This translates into CASSQWIGQGATIYF.

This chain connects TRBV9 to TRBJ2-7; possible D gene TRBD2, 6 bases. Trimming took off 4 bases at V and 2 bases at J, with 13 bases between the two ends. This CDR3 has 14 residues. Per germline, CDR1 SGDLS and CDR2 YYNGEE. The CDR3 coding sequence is TGTGCCAGCAGCCCCCGGAGGGAGCCCTACGAGCAGTACTTC. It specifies CASSPRREPYEQYF. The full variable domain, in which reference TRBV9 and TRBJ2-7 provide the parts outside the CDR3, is DSGVTQTPKHLITATGQRVTLRCSPRSGDLSVYWYQQSLDQGLQFLIQYYNGEERAKGNILERFSAQQFPDLHSELNLSSLELGDSALYFCASSPRREPYEQYFGPGTRLTVT.

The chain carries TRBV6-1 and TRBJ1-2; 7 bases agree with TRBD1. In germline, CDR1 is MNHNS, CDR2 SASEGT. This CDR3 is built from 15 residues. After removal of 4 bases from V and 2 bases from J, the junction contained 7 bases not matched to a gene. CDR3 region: CASSGSQGENYGYTF. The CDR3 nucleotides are TGTGCCAGCAGTGGATCTCAGGGGGAGAACTATGGCTACACCTTC.

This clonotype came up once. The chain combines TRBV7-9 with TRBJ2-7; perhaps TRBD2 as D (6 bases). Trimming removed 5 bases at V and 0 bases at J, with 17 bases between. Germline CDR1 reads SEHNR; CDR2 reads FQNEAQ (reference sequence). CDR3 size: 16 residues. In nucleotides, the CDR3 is TGTGCCAGCAGCACGTTCAGGGACTCGAGCTCCTACGAGCAGTACTTC. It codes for CASSTFRDSSSYEQYF.

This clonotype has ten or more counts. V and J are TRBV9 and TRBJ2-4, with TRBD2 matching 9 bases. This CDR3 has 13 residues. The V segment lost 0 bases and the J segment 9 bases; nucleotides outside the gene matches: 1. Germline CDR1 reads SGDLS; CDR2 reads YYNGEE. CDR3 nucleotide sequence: TGTGCCAGCAGCGTAGTTAGCGGGGGCATTCAGTACTTC. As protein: CASSVVSGGIQYF.

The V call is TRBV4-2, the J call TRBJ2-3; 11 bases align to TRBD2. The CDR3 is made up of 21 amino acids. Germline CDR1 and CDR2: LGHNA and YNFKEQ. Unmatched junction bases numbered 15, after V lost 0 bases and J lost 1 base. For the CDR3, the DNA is TGTGCCAGCAGCCAAGATATCCTGCGGGGTAGCGGGAGGGTCGGCACAGATACGCAGTATTTT. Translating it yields CASSQDILRGSGRVGTDTQYF.

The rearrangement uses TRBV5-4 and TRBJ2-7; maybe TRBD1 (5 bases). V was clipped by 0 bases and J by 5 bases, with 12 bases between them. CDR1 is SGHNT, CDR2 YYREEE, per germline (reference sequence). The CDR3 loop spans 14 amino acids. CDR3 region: CASSLAWGSNEQYF. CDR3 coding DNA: TGTGCCAGCAGCTTGGCCTGGGGCAGCAACGAGCAGTACTTC.

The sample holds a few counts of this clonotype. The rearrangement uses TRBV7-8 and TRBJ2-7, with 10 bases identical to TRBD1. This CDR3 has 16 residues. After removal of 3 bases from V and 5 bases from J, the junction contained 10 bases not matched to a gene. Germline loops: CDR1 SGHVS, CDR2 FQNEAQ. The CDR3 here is CASSFSPGQGVHEQYF. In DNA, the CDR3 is TGTGCCAGCAGCTTTAGCCCCGGACAGGGGGTTCACGAGCAGTACTTC.

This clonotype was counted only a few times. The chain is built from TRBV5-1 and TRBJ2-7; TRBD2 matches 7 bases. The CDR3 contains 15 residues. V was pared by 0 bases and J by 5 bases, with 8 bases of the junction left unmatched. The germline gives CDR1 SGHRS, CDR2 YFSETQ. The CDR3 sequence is CASSLDAGVSDEQYF. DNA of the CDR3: TGCGCCAGCAGCTTGGACGCGGGAGTGTCGGACGAGCAGTACTTC.